This is a list of T cell receptor beta chains from one sample in a study of tumor-infiltrating lymphocytes in primary liver carcinoma. TCRdb called the multiplex PCR reads again in MiXCR, with one record for every CDR3 protein. The table includes some 320,000 distinct CDR3 sequences, 65% detected once. The sample comprised peripheral blood. These receptor sequences come from a man aged 40-50 years with primary liver carcinoma and hepatitis B virus infection. CDR3s include the opening cysteine and the closing phenylalanine or tryptophan. Each record gives: V gene, J gene, CDR3 protein.

V: TRBV28
J: TRBJ2-5
CDR3: CASTLGGGPLETQYF

V: TRBV7-9
J: TRBJ1-5
CDR3: CVSSTGLGNQPQHF

V: TRBV4-3
J: TRBJ2-7
CDR3: CVSSQVPGSYEQYF

V: TRBV6-2/TRBV6-3
J: TRBJ2-1
CDR3: CASSPPILSSYNEQFF

V: TRBV6-2/TRBV6-3
J: TRBJ2-7
CDR3: CTSSYSIEEQYF

V: TRBV11-1
J: TRBJ2-6
CDR3: CASSSKTSGGSGAKVLTF

V: TRBV29-1
J: TRBJ2-2
CDR3: CSDRQGITGELFF

V: TRBV5-4
J: TRBJ2-5
CDR3: CASSPTGSQETQYF

V: TRBV12-3/TRBV12-4
J: TRBJ2-5
CDR3: CVSSPGTRPQGTQYF

V: TRBV11-3
J: TRBJ2-7
CDR3: CTSSRDSCEQYF

V: TRBV5-1
J: TRBJ2-3
CDR3: CASSPDSPSTDTQYF

V: TRBV7-6
J: TRBJ2-7
CDR3: CASSSYSSSYEQYF

V: TRBV29-1
J: TRBJ2-7
CDR3: CSVASGWGMPYEQYF

V: TRBV7-9
J: TRBJ2-1
CDR3: CASGLAPSGIYNEQFF

V: TRBV11-2
J: TRBJ2-7
CDR3: CASSLVTSFPWEQYF

V: TRBV2
J: TRBJ1-2
CDR3: CATHLGPSREYDGYTF

V: TRBV12-3/TRBV12-4
J: TRBJ1-4
CDR3: CASSLSHRRDEKLFF

V: TRBV6-1
J: TRBJ2-6
CDR3: CASSARDRGYGANVLTF

V: TRBV4-3
J: TRBJ1-6
CDR3: CASSQENLLALHF

V: TRBV29-1
J: TRBJ1-5
CDR3: CSIGTGLAQHF

V: TRBV4-3
J: TRBJ2-7
CDR3: CASGQDSGTGYEQYF

V: TRBV4-2
J: TRBJ2-1
CDR3: CASSQGLLAGFNEQFF

V: TRBV5-1
J: TRBJ2-7
CDR3: CASSLGETTYEQYF

V: TRBV12-3/TRBV12-4
J: TRBJ2-7
CDR3: CASSLTLDHKQYF

V: TRBV4-1
J: TRBJ2-1
CDR3: CASSQVPNEQFF

V: TRBV4-1
J: TRBJ1-4
CDR3: CASSREQNEKLFF

V: TRBV12-3/TRBV12-4
J: TRBJ2-7
CDR3: CVSTRTYGGQYF

V: TRBV24-1
J: TRBJ2-3
CDR3: CATSDTTDTQYF

V: TRBV12-3/TRBV12-4
J: TRBJ2-1
CDR3: CASRAGLVGRDEQFF

V: TRBV6-6
J: TRBJ1-5
CDR3: CASRDREEQPQHF

V: TRBV6-5
J: TRBJ2-3
CDR3: CASRQGPAATDTQYF

V: TRBV10-2
J: TRBJ2-1
CDR3: CASGPGQGEQFF

V: TRBV30
J: TRBJ2-5
CDR3: CAWGTSEKTQYF

V: TRBV11-2
J: TRBJ2-7
CDR3: CASSLGDTASYELYF

V: TRBV11-2
J: TRBJ2-7
CDR3: CASSSADRGPEQYF

V: TRBV7-8
J: TRBJ2-3
CDR3: CASSLQTGLHTDTQYF

V: TRBV12-3/TRBV12-4
J: TRBJ2-2
CDR3: CASSYFVGTGELFF

V: TRBV5-1
J: TRBJ1-2
CDR3: CASSVGTGGFYGYTF

V: TRBV6-5
J: TRBJ2-5
CDR3: CASSWGLAGLETQYF

V: TRBV6-2/TRBV6-3
J: TRBJ2-6
CDR3: CASNGVGFSGANVLTF

V: TRBV7-9
J: TRBJ2-7
CDR3: CASSLKDGHDYERYF

V: TRBV29-1
J: TRBJ2-5
CDR3: CSVEEASGRKDQEPQYF

V: TRBV6-6
J: TRBJ1-5
CDR3: CASSYGGQGAIGNQPQHF

V: TRBV30
J: TRBJ2-3
CDR3: CAWSLGTDTQYF

V: TRBV11-2
J: TRBJ2-1
CDR3: CASNFRSGANEQFF

V: TRBV5-1
J: TRBJ1-1
CDR3: CASSLDGRDTEAFF

V: TRBV7-9
J: TRBJ2-2
CDR3: CASSSTSGAGDLFF

V: TRBV6-4
J: TRBJ2-5
CDR3: CASDRTSGTEETQYF

V: TRBV6-5
J: TRBJ1-2
CDR3: CASSPGTHYGYIF

V: TRBV7-9
J: TRBJ2-2
CDR3: CARGGRTNTVELFF

V: TRBV7-9
J: TRBJ2-5
CDR3: CASSLGTQGQETQYF

V: TRBV6-6
J: TRBJ2-2
CDR3: CASRQTGLGSGELFF

V: TRBV28
J: TRBJ2-3
CDR3: CASSSPGDPVF

V: TRBV5-5
J: TRBJ2-7
CDR3: CASSQGGVAGVLEQYF